Following are 26 T cell receptor beta chains from one sample sequenced in a study of control samples from healthy donors and cancer patients. Sequencing used immunoSEQ multiplex PCR; TCRdb keeps in-frame clones, though not all of them. The sample shows roughly 88,000 clones, roughly 90% of them seen only once. The sample comprised blood. All receptors come from a woman younger than 45 in good health.

This chain links TRBV7-9 with TRBJ1-2, with D hard to call. The CDR3 extends over 12 amino acids. Trimming pared 5 bases from V and 7 bases from J, leaving 11 bases between. Germline CDR1 is SEHNR and CDR2 is FQNEAQ (reference sequence). The CDR3 region is CASSPERVGYTF. As DNA, the CDR3 is TGTGCCAGCAGCCCCGAGAGGGTTGGCTACACCTTC.

The rearrangement uses TRBV27 and TRBJ1-4; D perhaps matches TRBD1 (6 bases). Per the germline V gene, CDR1 is MNHEY and CDR2 is SMNVEV (reference sequence). Trimming left V 6 bases short and J 3 bases short, with 17 bases between. The length of the CDR3 is 16 residues. As DNA, the CDR3 is TGTGCCAGCAGAAGTTTAAAGGGGGGGGCTAATGAAAAACTGTTTTTT. Translated: CASRSLKGGANEKLFF.

The chain joins TRBV10-1 to TRBJ2-2; D call uncertain. V was cut by 5 bases and J by 6 bases, with 1 base left in between. Per germline, CDR1 WNHNN and CDR2 SYGVQD (reference sequence). CDR3 size: 10 residues. The CDR3 protein is CASSPGELFF. CDR3 in DNA: TGCGCCAGCAGTCCCGGGGAGCTGTTTTTT.

The chain has TRBV7-6 and TRBJ1-4; tentatively, D is TRBD1 (5 bases). Germline V gives CDR1 SGHVS, CDR2 FNYEAQ. The V end was cut by 1 base, the J end by 8 bases, with 8 bases between. The CDR3 has 13 amino acids. The CDR3 nucleotides are TGTGCCAGCAGCTTAGGGGGACGCGAAAAACTGTTTTTT. The encoded protein is CASSLGGREKLFF.

This chain's CDR3 is CASSDSGGGSYGYTF. The CDR3 DNA follows: TGTGCCAGCAGCGACTCGGGGGGCGGGTCGTATGGCTACACCTTC. V is TRBV9 and J is TRBJ1-2; a weak D match, TRBD1 (6 bases). Per the germline V gene, CDR1 is SGDLS and CDR2 is YYNGEE. The CDR3 is 15 amino acids. Between the trimmed V and J ends, which lost 3 bases and 5 bases, there was a span of 17 bases.

The chain has TRBV4-1 and TRBJ1-1; a weak D match, TRBD1 (5 bases). The CDR3 extends over 15 amino acids. The V and J ends lost 6 bases and 3 bases respectively, with 17 bases between them. The germline V gene encodes CDR1 MGHRA and CDR2 YSYEKL. CDR3 sequence reads: CASRLVGGVDTEAFF. The CDR3 coding sequence is TGCGCCAGCAGGCTGGTGGGGGGTGTGGACACTGAAGCTTTCTTT.

The chain joins TRBV19 to TRBJ2-2, with TRBD1 matching 7 bases. The CDR3 totals 15 residues. Germline V gene lookup returns CDR1 LNHDA and CDR2 SQIVND (reference sequence). The trim removed 9 bases at V and 7 bases at J, leaving 14 bases unmatched. The CDR3 spells CASRRLQGVVGELFF. The CDR3 DNA reads TGTGCCAGCCGCCGGTTGCAGGGGGTTGTCGGGGAGCTGTTTTTT.

The chain recombines TRBV4-1 with TRBJ2-1, with a tentative D call TRBD2 (7 bases). The CDR3 spans 17 residues. Trimming left V 0 bases short and J 6 bases short, with 18 bases between. From germline, CDR1 is MGHRA and CDR2 YSYEKL. CDR3: CASSQDGQGRGSNEQFF. CDR3 coding DNA: TGCGCCAGCAGCCAAGATGGCCAGGGGCGGGGGTCCAATGAGCAGTTCTTC.

This chain uses TRBV29-1 with TRBJ2-5; no clear D. The CDR3 is made up of 11 amino acids. Germline-derived CDR1 and CDR2 are SQVTM and ANQGSEA. The V and J ends lost 6 bases and 7 bases respectively, with 12 bases between them. In DNA form, the CDR3 reads TGCAGCGTCCCAAGCGTCGGGACCCAGTACTTC. This encodes CSVPSVGTQYF.

This sequence joins TRBV19 and TRBJ2-5, with 10 positions matching TRBD1. Germline V lookup: CDR1 LNHDA, CDR2 SQIVND (reference sequence). This CDR3 is built from 15 residues. J was trimmed by 3 bases and V by 7 bases; bases with no gene match: 8. The CDR3 DNA is TGTGCCAGTACCGGAGCCGGGACAGGGGAAGAGACCCAGTACTTC. Residues: CASTGAGTGEETQYF.

J is TRBJ1-2 and V is TRBV29-1; D is uncertain. This CDR3 region has 11 residues. V lost 7 bases and J 0 bases, leaving 6 bases between the germline ends. Germline assignment: CDR1 SQVTM and CDR2 ANQGSEA. The CDR3 bases are TGCAGCGGACGAGCTAACTATGGCTACACCTTC. Translated: CSGRANYGYTF.

The chain employs TRBV7-8 and TRBJ2-2, with 7 bases matching TRBD2. This CDR3 contains 15 residues. Germline-derived CDR1 and CDR2 are SGHVS and FQNEAQ. V was pared by 5 bases and J by 4 bases, with 7 bases of the junction left unmatched. The CDR3 DNA is TGTGCCAGCAGCCTCCCAGGGAGGGTCACCGGGGAGCTGTTTTTT. This sequence encodes CASSLPGRVTGELFF.

This chain connects TRBV24-1 to TRBJ2-3; 10 nucleotides match TRBD2. The V gene's germline CDR1 is KGHDR and CDR2 SFDVKD. With 2 bases clipped from V and 0 bases from J, the junction kept 7 bases outside the gene matches. This CDR3 spans 18 amino acids. CDR3 in amino acids: CATSDSLAGASSTDTQYF. In nucleotides, the CDR3 is TGTGCCACCAGTGATTCTCTAGCGGGAGCTTCTAGCACAGATACGCAGTATTTT.

The J gene is TRBJ1-1, the V gene TRBV12-1; the table names TRBD1, a call not compared with the DNA. TRBV12-1 is designated a pseudogene. This CDR3 region has 13 residues. The CDR3, as DNA: TGTGCCAGCAGCTCCAGGGAATGCACTGAAGCTTTCTTT. It specifies CASSSRECTEAFF.

V is TRBV7-9 and J is TRBJ2-3; 12 bases are shared with TRBD2. The V and J ends lost 2 bases and 6 bases, in that order; junction bases with no gene match: 6. Germline V CDR1 and CDR2: SEHNR, FQNEAQ (reference sequence). The CDR3 is 16 amino acids. Written as DNA, the CDR3 is TGTGCCAGCAGCTTATGGACTAGCGGGGTGGGGGATACGCAGTATTTT. As protein: CASSLWTSGVGDTQYF.

CDR3 region: CASSPSNVAGAGNTIYF. The CDR3 nucleotides are TGTGCCAGCTCTCCCTCGAACGTGGCAGGGGCTGGAAACACCATATATTTT. This chain links TRBV18 with TRBJ1-3; D is perhaps TRBD1 (6 bases). CDR3 length: 17 amino acids. Trimming took 6 bases from V and 2 from J, leaving 20 bases between them. Germline V gives CDR1 KGHSH, CDR2 LQKENI.

The CDR3 reads CASSIGGVGEKLFF. The CDR3 bases are TGTGCCAGTAGCATCGGGGGGGTAGGTGAAAAACTGTTTTTT. V usage is TRBV19 and J usage is TRBJ1-4, with D maybe TRBD1 (5 bases). Germline CDR1 is LNHDA and CDR2 is SQIVND (reference sequence). The CDR3 loop spans 14 amino acids. V was trimmed by 6 bases and J by 7 bases, leaving 15 bases between them.

The CDR3 nucleotides are TGTGCCAGCAGTCCCTGGACAGGGGGCGCAGATACGCAGTATTTT. Translation: CASSPWTGGADTQYF. The rearrangement uses TRBV27 and TRBJ2-3; 11 positions match TRBD1. V lost 5 bases to trimming and J lost 4 bases; unmatched junction nucleotides: 5. Per the germline V gene, CDR1 is MNHEY and CDR2 is SMNVEV (reference sequence). CDR3 length equals 15 residues.

This clone was detected only once. This chain joins TRBV28 and TRBJ2-5; D might be TRBD1 or TRBD2, each matching 6 bases. Trimming took 7 bases from V and 5 from J, leaving 17 bases between them. The germline CDR1 and CDR2 sequences are MDHEN and SYDVKM. The CDR3 extends over 14 amino acids. The DNA of the CDR3 is TGTGCCAGCACGGGGGCGGAGATTTGGGAGACCCAGTACTTC. Translation gives CASTGAEIWETQYF.

CDR3 loop: CAWSSGGHEQYF. The CDR3 nucleotides read TGTGCCTGGAGTTCAGGGGGCCACGAGCAGTACTTC. J is TRBJ2-7 and V is TRBV30; TRBD1 matches at 8 bases. V was clipped by 2 bases and J by 5 bases; unmatched bases: 2. This CDR3 contains 12 residues. Germline-derived CDR1 and CDR2 are GTSNPN and SVGIG (reference sequence).

CDR3 nucleotides: TGTGCCAGCAGCCAATCGACAGGAATGCCCTACGAGCAGTACTTC. Its protein product is CASSQSTGMPYEQYF. J is TRBJ2-7 and V is TRBV16; perhaps TRBD1 as D (6 bases). V dropped 0 bases and J dropped 2 bases, with 11 bases sitting between them. In germline, CDR1 is KGHSY, CDR2 FQNENV. This CDR3 spans 15 amino acids.

J is TRBJ2-7 and V is TRBV10-3, with D possibly being TRBD2 (6 bases). Germline CDR1 is ENHRY and CDR2 is SYGVKD. V was cut by 0 bases and J by 13 bases, with 10 bases left in between. The CDR3 loop spans 11 amino acids. CDR3 sequence (DNA): TGTGCCATCAGTGAGTCCGAGCGGGCCTACTTC. It yields the protein CAISESERAYF.

The chain combines TRBV30 with TRBJ1-2, with 7 positions matching TRBD1. V lost 3 bases to trimming and J lost 1 base; unmatched junction nucleotides: 8. The length of the CDR3 is 15 residues. In germline, CDR1 is GTSNPN, CDR2 SVGIG (reference sequence). CDR3 nucleotides: TGTGCCTGGAGGGGAGGGACAGACAATAACTATGGCTACACCTTC. Translating it yields CAWRGGTDNNYGYTF.

The rearrangement joins TRBV10-1 to TRBJ1-2, with 8 bases lining up with TRBD1. Germline V gene data show CDR1 as WNHNN and CDR2 as SYGVQD (reference sequence). V shed 3 bases and J 5 bases; nucleotides not matched to a gene: 8. This CDR3 has 15 residues. CDR3 amino acids: CASSDPGTGYYGYTF. CDR3 bases: TGCGCCAGCAGTGACCCCGGGACAGGTTATTATGGCTACACCTTC.

The chain links TRBV23-1 to TRBJ1-1; 10 bases align to TRBD1. TRBV23-1 is placed among ORFs of uncertain function. The CDR3 spans 16 residues. Trimming cost V 2 bases and J 1 base; bases outside gene matches: 4. The CDR3 DNA follows: TGCGCCAGCAGTCAAGGGACAGGGGTGACGAACACTGAAGCTTTCTTT. This encodes CASSQGTGVTNTEAFF.

The chain employs TRBV29-1 and TRBJ2-1; 10 bases map to TRBD2. This CDR3 has 18 residues. Germline CDR1 is SQVTM and CDR2 is ANQGSEA. V trimming: 4 bases; J trimming: 7 bases; junction bases outside the gene matches: 19. The CDR3 reads CSVVEPASGREEANEQFF. The DNA for the CDR3 is TGCAGCGTTGTAGAGCCGGCTAGCGGGAGAGAAGAGGCGAATGAGCAGTTCTTC.